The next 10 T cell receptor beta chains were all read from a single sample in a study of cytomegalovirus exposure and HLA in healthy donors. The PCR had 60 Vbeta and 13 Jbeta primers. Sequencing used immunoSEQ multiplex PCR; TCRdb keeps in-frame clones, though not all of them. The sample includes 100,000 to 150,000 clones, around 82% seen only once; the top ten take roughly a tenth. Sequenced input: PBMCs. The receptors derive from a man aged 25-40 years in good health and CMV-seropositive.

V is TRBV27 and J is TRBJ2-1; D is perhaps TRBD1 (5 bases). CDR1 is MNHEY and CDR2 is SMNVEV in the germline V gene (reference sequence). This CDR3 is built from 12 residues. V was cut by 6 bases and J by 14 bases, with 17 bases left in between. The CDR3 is CASSLNQGFEFF. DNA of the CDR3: TGTGCCAGCAGCTTAAACCAGGGCTTTGAGTTCTTC.

The CDR3, as DNA: TGCGCCAGCAGCCCCCGGACACAGAACACTGAAGCTTTCTTT. It yields the protein CASSPRTQNTEAFF. The rearrangement joins TRBV5-1 to TRBJ1-1; tentatively, D is TRBD1 (5 bases). This CDR3 has 14 amino acids. Trimming left V 4 bases short and J 1 base short, with 11 bases between. Germline loops: CDR1 SGHRS, CDR2 YFSETQ.

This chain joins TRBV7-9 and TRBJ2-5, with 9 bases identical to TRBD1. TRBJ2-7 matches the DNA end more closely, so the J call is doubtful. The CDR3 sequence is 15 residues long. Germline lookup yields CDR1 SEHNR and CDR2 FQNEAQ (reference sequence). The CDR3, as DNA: TGTGCCAGCAGCGGGGACGGACAGGGGTACTACGAGCAGTACTTC. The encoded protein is CASSGDGQGYYEQYF.

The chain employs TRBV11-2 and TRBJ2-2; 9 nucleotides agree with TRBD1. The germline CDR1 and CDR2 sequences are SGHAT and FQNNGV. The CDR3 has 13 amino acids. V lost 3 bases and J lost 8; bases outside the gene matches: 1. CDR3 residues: CASSLTGGGELFF. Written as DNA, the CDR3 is TGTGCCAGCAGCTTGACAGGGGGTGGGGAGCTGTTTTTT.

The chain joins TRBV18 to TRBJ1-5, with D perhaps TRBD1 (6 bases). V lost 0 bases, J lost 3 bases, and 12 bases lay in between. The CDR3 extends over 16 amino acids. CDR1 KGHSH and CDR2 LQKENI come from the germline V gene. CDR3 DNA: TGTGCCAGCTCACCACCGGCGACAGGCCTCAATCAGCCCCAGCATTTT. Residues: CASSPPATGLNQPQHF.

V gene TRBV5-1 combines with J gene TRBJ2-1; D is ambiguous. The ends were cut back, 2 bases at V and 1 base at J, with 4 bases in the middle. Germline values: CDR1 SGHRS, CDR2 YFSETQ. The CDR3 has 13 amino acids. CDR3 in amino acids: CASSFNSYNEQFF. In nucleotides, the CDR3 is TGCGCCAGCAGCTTCAATTCCTACAATGAGCAGTTCTTC. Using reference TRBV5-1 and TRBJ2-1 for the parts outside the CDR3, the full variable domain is KAGVTQTPRYLIKTRGQQVTLSCSPISGHRSVSWYQQTPGQGLQFLFEYFSETQRNKGNFPGRFSGRQFSNSRSEMNVSTLELGDSALYLCASSFNSYNEQFFGPGTRLTVL.

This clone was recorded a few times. In DNA form, the CDR3 reads TGTGCCAGCGGTTTACAGGGGACTGGGGCCAACGTCCTGACTTTC. Translation gives CASGLQGTGANVLTF. This sequence joins TRBV9 and TRBJ2-6, with 7 nucleotides matching TRBD1. V trimming: 7 bases; J trimming: 2 bases; junction bases outside the gene matches: 6. This CDR3 region has 15 residues. Germline values: CDR1 SGDLS, CDR2 YYNGEE. The full variable domain, with the rest looked up from reference TRBV9 and TRBJ2-6, is DSGVTQTPKHLITATGQRVTLRCSPRSGDLSVYWYQQSLDQGLQFLIQYYNGEERAKGNILERFSAQQFPDLHSELNLSSLELGDSALYFCASGLQGTGANVLTFGAGSRLTVL.

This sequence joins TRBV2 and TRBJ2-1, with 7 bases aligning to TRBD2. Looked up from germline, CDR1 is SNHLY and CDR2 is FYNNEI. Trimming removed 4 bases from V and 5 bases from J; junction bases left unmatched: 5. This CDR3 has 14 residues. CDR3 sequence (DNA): TGTGCCAGCAGTGGACTAGCCAACAACAATGAGCAGTTCTTC. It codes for CASSGLANNNEQFF. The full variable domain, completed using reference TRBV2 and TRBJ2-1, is EPEVTQTPSHQVTQMGQEVILRCVPISNHLYFYWYRQILGQKVEFLVSFYNNEISEKSEIFDDQFSVERPDGSNFTLKIRSTKLEDSAMYFCASSGLANNNEQFFGPGTRLTVL.

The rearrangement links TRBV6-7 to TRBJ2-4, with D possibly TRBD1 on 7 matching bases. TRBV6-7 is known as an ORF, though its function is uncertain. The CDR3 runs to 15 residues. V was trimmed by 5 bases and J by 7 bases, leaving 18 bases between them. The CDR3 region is CASSKWGQGGNIQYF. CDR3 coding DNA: TGTGCCAGCAGTAAATGGGGTCAGGGGGGCAACATTCAGTACTTC.

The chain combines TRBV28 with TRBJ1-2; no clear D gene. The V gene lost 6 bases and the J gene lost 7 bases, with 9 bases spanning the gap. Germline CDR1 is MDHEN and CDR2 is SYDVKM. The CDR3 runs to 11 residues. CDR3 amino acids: CASRHISGYTF. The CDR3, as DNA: TGTGCCAGCAGGCACATCAGTGGCTACACCTTC.